This T cell receptor (beta chain) was sequenced for a study of patients and donors after allogeneic stem cell transplantation. CDR3 length equals 17 residues. CDR1 and CDR2 (germline): LNHNV, YYDKDF (reference sequence). Trimming at V came to 7 bases and at J to 0 bases, leaving 10 bases not matched to a gene. In TCRdb, the RT-PCR reads were re-called with MiXCR into one record per CDR3 protein. The sample shows about 410,000 distinct CDR3 sequences, 15% to 20% of them seen only once. This clonotype was observed a handful of times. The specimen was blood, either unsorted or a sorted T cell fraction (not recorded which). The TCR sequence derives from a human donor who was either an allogeneic HSCT recipient or a stem cell or donor lymphocyte infusion donor (not recorded which). It is not recorded whose cells these are; they may come from a transplant donor. The genes are TRBV15 and TRBJ2-2, with TRBD1 identical over 8 bases. In DNA, the CDR3 is TGTGCCACCAAAAGGACAGGGCCACTTACGAACACCGGGGAGCTGTTTTTT. Its translation is CATKRTGPLTNTGELFF.